This TCR beta chain derives from a study of T cell changes during pregnancy in multiple sclerosis. The length of the CDR3 is 14 residues. V was clipped by 4 bases and J by 3 bases, with 10 bases between them. The V gene's germline CDR1 is SGHTA and CDR2 FQGNSA. Only in-frame clones appear in the TCRdb table, and some are missing; sequencing was by immunoSEQ multiplex PCR. The sample includes about 120,000 clones, around 93% seen only once; the top ten take 6.2%. This clonotype was sampled from a female donor with multiple sclerosis, enrolled in a pregnancy study. The chain recombines TRBV7-2 with TRBJ1-3; TRBD1 might be the D (5 bases). The sample consisted of peripheral blood, taken before pregnancy. The CDR3 DNA reads TGTGCCAGCAGCTCGACAGCGATTGGAAACACCATATATTTT. Translated: CASSSTAIGNTIYF.